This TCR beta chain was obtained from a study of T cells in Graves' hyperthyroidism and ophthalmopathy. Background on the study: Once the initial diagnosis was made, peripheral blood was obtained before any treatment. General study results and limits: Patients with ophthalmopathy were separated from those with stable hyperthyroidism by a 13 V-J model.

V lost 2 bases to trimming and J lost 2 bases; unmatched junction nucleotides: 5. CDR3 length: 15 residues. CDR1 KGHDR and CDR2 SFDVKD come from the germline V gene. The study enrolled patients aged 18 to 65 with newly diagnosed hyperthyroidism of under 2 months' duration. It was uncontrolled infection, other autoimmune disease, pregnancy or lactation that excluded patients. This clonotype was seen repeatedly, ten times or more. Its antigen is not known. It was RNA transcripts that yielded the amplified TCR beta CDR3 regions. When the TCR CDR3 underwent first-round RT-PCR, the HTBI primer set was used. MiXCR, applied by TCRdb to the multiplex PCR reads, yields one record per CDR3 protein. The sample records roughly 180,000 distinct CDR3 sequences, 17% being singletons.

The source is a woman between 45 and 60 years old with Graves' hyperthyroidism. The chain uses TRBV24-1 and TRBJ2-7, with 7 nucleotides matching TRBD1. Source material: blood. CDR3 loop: CATSDSTGNPYEQYF. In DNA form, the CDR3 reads TGTGCCACCAGTGATTCGACAGGGAATCCCTACGAGCAGTACTTC.